This TCR beta chain was obtained from a study of T cell changes during pregnancy in multiple sclerosis. The repertoire was sequenced with immunoSEQ multiplex PCR; TCRdb's copy has only in-frame clones and lacks some. Among approximately 70,000 clones listed, 94% were seen once. The CDR3 covers 13 residues. V was shortened by 4 bases and J by 8 bases, with 15 bases between the two germline ends. Germline V gene data show CDR1 as SGDLS and CDR2 as YYNGEE. The chain uses TRBV9 and TRBJ1-2; tentative D call: TRBD1 (6 bases). This sequence was found in a female donor with multiple sclerosis, enrolled in a pregnancy study. Material: CD4+ T cells from peripheral blood mononuclear cells, obtained after pregnancy. In DNA, the CDR3 is TGTGCCAGCAGCCAGGTTCAGGGGACGGGCTACACCTTC. Its protein product is CASSQVQGTGYTF.